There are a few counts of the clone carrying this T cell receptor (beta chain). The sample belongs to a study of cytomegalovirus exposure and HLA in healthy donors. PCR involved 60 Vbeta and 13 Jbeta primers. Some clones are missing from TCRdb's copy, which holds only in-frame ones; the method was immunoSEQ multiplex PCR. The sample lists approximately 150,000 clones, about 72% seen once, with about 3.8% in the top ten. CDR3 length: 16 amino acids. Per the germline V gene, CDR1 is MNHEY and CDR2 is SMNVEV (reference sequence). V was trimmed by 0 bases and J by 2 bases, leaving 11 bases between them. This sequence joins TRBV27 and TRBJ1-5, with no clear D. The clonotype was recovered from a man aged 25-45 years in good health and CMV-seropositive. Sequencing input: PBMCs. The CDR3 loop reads CASSLSRQQGNQPQHF. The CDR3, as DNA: TGTGCCAGCAGTTTATCTAGGCAGCAGGGCAATCAGCCCCAGCATTTT.